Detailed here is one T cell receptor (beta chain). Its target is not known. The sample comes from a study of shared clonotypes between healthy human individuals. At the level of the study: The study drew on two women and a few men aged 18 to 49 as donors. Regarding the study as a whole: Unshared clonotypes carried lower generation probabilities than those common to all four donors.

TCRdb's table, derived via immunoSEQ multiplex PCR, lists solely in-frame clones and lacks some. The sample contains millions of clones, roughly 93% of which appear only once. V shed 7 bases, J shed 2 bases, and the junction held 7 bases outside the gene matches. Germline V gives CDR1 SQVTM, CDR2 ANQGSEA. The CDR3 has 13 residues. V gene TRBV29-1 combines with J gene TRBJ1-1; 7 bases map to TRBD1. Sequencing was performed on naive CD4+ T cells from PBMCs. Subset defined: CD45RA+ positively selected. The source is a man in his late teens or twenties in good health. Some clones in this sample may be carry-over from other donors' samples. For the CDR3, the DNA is TGCAGCGGACAGGGACAGAGTAACACTGAAGCTTTCTTT. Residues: CSGQGQSNTEAFF.